Sequencing of this TCR beta chain was carried out in a study of cytomegalovirus exposure and HLA in healthy donors. The study, taken as a whole, reports: The study labeled roughly 160 TCR beta chains cytomegalovirus-associated.

This CDR3 spans 16 amino acids. Trimming pared 6 bases from V and 4 bases from J, leaving 18 bases between. Germline CDR1 reads SGHTA; CDR2 reads FQGNSA. Notes on this clone: Antigen specificity is unknown.

Sequencing was performed with immunoSEQ multiplex PCR; in TCRdb, only in-frame clones are kept and a portion is missing. The sample has 250,000 to 300,000 clones, 80% to 90% seen once. The V call is TRBV7-2, the J call TRBJ1-4; a possible D gene is TRBD1 (6 bases). The clonotype originates from a woman younger than 30 in good health and CMV-seronegative. Sequencing was carried out using PBMCs. The DNA of the CDR3 is TGTGCCAGCAGTCTTAATGGACAGTTCCTTAATGAAAAACTGTTTTTT. As protein: CASSLNGQFLNEKLFF.